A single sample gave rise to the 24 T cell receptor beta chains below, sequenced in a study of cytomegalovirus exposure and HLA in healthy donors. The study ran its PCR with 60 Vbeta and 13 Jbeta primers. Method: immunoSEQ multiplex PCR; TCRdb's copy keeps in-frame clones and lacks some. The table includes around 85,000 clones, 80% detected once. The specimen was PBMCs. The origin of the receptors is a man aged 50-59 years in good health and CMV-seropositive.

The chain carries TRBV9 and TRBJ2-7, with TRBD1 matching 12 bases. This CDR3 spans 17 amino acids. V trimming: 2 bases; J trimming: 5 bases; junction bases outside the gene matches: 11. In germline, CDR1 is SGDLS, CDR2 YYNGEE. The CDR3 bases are TGTGCCAGCAGCGTGGGGACAGGGGGCGGTCTAGCCGACGAGCAGTACTTC. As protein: CASSVGTGGGLADEQYF.

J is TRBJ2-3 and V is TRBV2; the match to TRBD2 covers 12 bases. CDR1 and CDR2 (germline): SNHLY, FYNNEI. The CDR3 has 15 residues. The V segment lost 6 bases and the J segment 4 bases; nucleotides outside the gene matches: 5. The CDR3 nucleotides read TGTGCCAGCAGCCCGACTAGCGGGAGTCCAGATACGCAGTATTTT. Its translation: CASSPTSGSPDTQYF.

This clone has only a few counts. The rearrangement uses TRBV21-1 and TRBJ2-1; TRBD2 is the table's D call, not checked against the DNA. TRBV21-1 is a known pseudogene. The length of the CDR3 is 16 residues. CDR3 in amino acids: CASSKAPWRDYNEQFF. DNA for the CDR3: TGTGCCAGCAGCAAAGCCCCCTGGCGGGACTACAATGAGCAGTTCTTC.

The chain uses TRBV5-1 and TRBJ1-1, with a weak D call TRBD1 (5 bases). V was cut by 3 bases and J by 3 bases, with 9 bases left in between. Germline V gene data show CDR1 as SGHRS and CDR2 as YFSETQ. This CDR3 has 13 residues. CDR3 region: CASSSDTYTEAFF. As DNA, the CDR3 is TGCGCCAGCAGCTCGGACACGTACACTGAAGCTTTCTTT.

Here the CDR3 DNA reads TGTGCCAGCAGCTCTCCGACAGGGATGAACACTGAAGCTTTCTTT. It yields the protein CASSSPTGMNTEAFF. The genes are TRBV11-2 and TRBJ1-1; TRBD1 aligns across 7 bases. The CDR3 contains 15 residues. From germline, CDR1 is SGHAT and CDR2 FQNNGV. V lost 4 bases to trimming and J lost 0 bases; unmatched junction nucleotides: 5.

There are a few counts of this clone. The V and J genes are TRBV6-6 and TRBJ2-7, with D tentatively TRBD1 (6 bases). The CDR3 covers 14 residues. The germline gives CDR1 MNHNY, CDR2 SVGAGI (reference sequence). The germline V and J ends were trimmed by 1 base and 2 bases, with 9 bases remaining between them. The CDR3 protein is CASSYLQGPYEQYF. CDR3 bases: TGTGCCAGCAGTTACTTACAGGGACCCTACGAGCAGTACTTC.

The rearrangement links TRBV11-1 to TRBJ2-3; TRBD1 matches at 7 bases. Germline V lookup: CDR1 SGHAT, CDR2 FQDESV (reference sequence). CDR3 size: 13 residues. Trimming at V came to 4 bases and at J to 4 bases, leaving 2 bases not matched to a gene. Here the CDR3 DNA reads TGTGCCAGCAGCTACACAGGGGCAGATACGCAGTATTTT. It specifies CASSYTGADTQYF. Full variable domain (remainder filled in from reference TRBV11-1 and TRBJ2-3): EAEVAQSPRYKITEKSQAVAFWCDPISGHATLYWYRQILGQGPELLVQFQDESVVDDSQLPKDRFSAERLKGVDSTLKIQPAELGDSAMYLCASSYTGADTQYFGPGTRLTVL.

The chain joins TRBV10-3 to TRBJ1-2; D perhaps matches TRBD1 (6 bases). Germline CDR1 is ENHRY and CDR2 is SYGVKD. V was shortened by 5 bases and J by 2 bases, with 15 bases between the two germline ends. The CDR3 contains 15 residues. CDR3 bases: TGTGCCATCAGTCCCGGGGGGGCGAGGAACTATGGCTACACCTTC. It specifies CAISPGGARNYGYTF.

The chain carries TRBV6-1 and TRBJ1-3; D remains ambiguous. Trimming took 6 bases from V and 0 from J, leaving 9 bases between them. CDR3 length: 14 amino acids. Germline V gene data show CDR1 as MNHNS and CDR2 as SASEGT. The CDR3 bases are TGTGCCAGCAGCCCTCTCTACTCTGGAAACACCATATATTTT. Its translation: CASSPLYSGNTIYF.

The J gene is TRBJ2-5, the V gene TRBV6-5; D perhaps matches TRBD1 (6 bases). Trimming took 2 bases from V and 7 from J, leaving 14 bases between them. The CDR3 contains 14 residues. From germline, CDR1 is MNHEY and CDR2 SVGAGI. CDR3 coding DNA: TGTGCCAGCAGTTACGGGGACACCCGAGCGACCCAGTACTTC. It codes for CASSYGDTRATQYF.

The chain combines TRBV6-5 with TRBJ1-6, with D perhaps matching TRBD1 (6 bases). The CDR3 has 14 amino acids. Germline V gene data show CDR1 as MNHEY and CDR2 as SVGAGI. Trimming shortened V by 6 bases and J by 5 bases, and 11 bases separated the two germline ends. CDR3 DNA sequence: TGTGCCAGCAGCCGGGACACAGATAATTCACCCCTCCACTTT. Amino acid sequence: CASSRDTDNSPLHF.

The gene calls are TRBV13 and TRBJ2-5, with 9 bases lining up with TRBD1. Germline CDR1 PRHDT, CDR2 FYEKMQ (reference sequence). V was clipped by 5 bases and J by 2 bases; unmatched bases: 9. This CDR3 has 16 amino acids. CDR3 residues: CASSLSLGQGQETQYF. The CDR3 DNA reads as TGTGCCAGCAGCCTAAGCTTGGGACAGGGACAAGAGACCCAGTACTTC.

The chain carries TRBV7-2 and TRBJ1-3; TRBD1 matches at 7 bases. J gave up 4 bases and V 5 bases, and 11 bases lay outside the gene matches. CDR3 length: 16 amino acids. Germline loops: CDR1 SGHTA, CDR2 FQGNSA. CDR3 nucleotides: TGTGCCAGCAGCCTGGGACAGTTAAGCGGAGGAAACACCATATATTTT. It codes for CASSLGQLSGGNTIYF.

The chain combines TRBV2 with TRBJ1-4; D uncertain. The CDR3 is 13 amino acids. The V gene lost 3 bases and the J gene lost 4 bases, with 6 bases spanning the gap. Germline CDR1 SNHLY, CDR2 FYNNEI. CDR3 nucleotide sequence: TGTGCCAGCAGTGAGACACATAATGAAAAACTGTTTTTT. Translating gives CASSETHNEKLFF.

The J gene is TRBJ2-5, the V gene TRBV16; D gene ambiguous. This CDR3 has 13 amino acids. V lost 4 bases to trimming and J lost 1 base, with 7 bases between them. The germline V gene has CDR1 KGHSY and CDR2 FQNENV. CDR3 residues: CASSREVQETQYF. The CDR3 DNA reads TGTGCCAGCAGCCGAGAGGTCCAAGAGACCCAGTACTTC.

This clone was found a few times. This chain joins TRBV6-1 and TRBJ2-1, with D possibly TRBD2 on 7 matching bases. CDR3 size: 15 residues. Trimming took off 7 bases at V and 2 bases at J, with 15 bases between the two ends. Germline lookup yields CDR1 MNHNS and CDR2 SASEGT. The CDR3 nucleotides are TGTGCCAGCACGAAGGGGGGGCAGCCCTACAATGAGCAGTTCTTC. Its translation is CASTKGGQPYNEQFF.

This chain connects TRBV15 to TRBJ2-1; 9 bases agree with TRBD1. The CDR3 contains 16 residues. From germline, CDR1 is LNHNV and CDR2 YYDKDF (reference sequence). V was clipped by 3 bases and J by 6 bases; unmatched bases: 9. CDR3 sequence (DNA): TGTGCCACCAGCAGGGACAGGGGTTCCGTCCCCAATGAGCAGTTCTTC. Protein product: CATSRDRGSVPNEQFF. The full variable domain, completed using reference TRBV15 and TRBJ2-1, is DAMVIQNPRYQVTQFGKPVTLSCSQTLNHNVMYWYQQKSSQAPKLLFHYYDKDFNNEADTPDNFQSRRPNTSFCFLDIRSPGLGDTAMYLCATSRDRGSVPNEQFFGPGTRLTVL.

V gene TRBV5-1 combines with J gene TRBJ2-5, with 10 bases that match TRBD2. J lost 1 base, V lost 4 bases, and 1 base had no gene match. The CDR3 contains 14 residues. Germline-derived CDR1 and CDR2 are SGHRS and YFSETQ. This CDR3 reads CASSLAGVQETQYF. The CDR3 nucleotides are TGCGCCAGCAGCCTAGCGGGGGTCCAAGAGACCCAGTACTTC.

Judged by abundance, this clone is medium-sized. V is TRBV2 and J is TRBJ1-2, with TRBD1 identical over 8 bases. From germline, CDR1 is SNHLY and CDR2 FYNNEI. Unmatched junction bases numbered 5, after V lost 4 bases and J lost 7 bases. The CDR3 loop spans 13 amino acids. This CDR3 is CASSGRTGPGYTF. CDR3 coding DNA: TGTGCCAGCAGTGGGAGGACAGGGCCTGGCTACACCTTC.

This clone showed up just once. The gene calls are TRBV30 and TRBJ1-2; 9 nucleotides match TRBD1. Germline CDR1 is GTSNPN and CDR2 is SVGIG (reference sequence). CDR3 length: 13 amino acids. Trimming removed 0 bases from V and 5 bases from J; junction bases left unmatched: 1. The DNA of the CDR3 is TGTGCCTGGAGTGTTGACAGGGGGTATGGCTACACCTTC. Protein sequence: CAWSVDRGYGYTF.

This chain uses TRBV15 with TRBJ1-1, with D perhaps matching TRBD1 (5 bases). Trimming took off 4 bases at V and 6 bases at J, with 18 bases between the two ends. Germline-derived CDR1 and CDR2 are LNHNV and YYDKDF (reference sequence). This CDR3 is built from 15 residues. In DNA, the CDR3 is TGTGCCACCAGCACCCGGGTGGGGGGGTACTCTGAAGCTTTCTTT. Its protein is CATSTRVGGYSEAFF.

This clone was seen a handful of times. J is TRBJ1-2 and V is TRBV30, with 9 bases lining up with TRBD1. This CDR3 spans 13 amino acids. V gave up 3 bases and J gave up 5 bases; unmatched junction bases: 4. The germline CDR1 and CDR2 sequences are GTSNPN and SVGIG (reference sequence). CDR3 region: CAWSMTGGYGYTF. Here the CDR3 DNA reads TGTGCCTGGAGCATGACAGGGGGTTATGGCTACACCTTC.

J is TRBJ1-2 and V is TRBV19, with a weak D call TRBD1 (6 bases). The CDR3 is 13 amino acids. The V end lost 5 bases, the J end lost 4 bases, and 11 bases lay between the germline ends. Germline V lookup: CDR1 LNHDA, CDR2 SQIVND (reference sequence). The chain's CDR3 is CASSPGEAYGYTF. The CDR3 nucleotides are TGTGCCAGTAGTCCAGGGGAAGCCTATGGCTACACCTTC. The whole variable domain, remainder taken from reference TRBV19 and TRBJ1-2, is DGGITQSPKYLFRKEGQNVTLSCEQNLNHDAMYWYRQDPGQGLRLIYYSQIVNDFQKGDIAEGYSVSREKKESFPLTVTSAQKNPTAFYLCASSPGEAYGYTFGSGTRLTVV.

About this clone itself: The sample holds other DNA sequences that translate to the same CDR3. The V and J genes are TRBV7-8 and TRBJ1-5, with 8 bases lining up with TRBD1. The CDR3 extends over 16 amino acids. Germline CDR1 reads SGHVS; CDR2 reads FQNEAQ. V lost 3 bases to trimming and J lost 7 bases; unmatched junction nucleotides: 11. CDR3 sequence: CASSLADRGIRQPQHF. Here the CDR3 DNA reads TGTGCCAGCAGCTTGGCTGACAGGGGAATACGACAGCCCCAGCATTTT.